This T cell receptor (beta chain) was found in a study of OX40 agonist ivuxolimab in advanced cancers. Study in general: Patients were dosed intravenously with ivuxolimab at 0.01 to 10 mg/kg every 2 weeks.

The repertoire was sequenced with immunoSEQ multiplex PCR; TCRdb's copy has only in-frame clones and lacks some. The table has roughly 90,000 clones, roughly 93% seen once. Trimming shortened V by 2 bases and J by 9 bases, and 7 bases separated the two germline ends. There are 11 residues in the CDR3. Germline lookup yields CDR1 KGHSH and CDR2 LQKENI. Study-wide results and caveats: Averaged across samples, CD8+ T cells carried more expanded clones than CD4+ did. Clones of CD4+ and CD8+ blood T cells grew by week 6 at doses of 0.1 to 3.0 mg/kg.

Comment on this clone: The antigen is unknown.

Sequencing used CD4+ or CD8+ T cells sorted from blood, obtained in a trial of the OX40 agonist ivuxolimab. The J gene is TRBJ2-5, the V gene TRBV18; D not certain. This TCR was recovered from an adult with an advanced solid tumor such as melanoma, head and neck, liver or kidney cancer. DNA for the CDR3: TGTGCCAGCTCACCATCTGCAGCCCAGTACTTC. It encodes CASSPSAAQYF.